This T cell receptor (beta chain) was captured in a study of resident and recirculating memory T cells in vitiligo. Sequenced by immunoSEQ multiplex PCR; TCRdb stores in-frame clones only, minus some. The sample lists 55,000 to 75,000 clones; 90% to 95% were seen once. Stable patients also lacked confetti depigmentation, a sign of active vitiligo. V was shortened by 6 bases and J by 5 bases, with 16 bases between the two germline ends. The CDR3 spans 13 residues. CDR1 is SQVTM and CDR2 is ANQGSEA in the germline V gene. This TCR was sampled from a male donor with vitiligo. Sequencing was carried out using blood. The chain couples TRBV29-1 to TRBJ1-1, with D maybe TRBD1 (6 bases). The CDR3 DNA reads TGCAGCGTATCGGGGCAGCAGGGGACTGAAGCTTTCTTT. It translates to CSVSGQQGTEAFF.